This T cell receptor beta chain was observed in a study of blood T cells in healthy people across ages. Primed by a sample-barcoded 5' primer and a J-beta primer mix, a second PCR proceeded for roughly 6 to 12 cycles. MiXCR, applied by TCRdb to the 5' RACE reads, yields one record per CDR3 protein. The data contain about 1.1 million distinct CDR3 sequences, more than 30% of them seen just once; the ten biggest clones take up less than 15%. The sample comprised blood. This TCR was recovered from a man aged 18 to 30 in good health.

The CDR3 here is CAWNTGGPHYGYTF. The CDR3 DNA reads as TGTGCCTGGAACACAGGGGGTCCCCACTATGGCTACACCTTC. The genes are TRBV30 and TRBJ1-2; the match to TRBD1 covers 8 bases. V shed 4 bases, J shed 3 bases, and the junction held 7 bases outside the gene matches. This CDR3 spans 14 amino acids. The germline CDR1 and CDR2 sequences are GTSNPN and SVGIG (reference sequence).